This TCR beta chain derives from a study of blood T cells in healthy people across ages. A J-beta primer mix and a sample-barcoded 5' primer were used in a second PCR of roughly 7 to 12 cycles. TCRdb reprocessed the 5' RACE reads via MiXCR and lists one record per CDR3 protein. The sample lists about 1.8 million distinct CDR3 sequences, around 48% occurring once. Worth noting for this clonotype: Its specificity is unknown.

Trimming removed 3 bases from V and 2 bases from J; junction bases left unmatched: 13. The CDR3 is made up of 17 amino acids. The germline V gene has CDR1 DFQATT and CDR2 SNEGSKA (reference sequence). Overall study results and limits: Versus aged donors, long-lived donors had higher diversity and more naive CD4+ cells.

What was sequenced was blood. The clonotype comes from a middle-aged woman in good health. V and J are TRBV20-1 and TRBJ1-5; 7 nucleotides align to TRBD1. Written as DNA, the CDR3 is TGCAGTGCTAGCCCCAGGGCAGGGGGATATGGCAATCAGCCCCAGCATTTT. Translation: CSASPRAGGYGNQPQHF.